This T cell receptor beta chain appears in the sequencing data of a study of blood T cell repertoires in COVID-19 (dated by TCRdb to 2020 to 2022). At the level of the whole study: Samples from collaborators originated in the United States, Italy and Spain and spanned both the acute and convalescent phases of COVID-19. The prospective study material was composed of cDNA or gDNA derived from T cells, B-cell-depleted T cells, or PBMCs. The dataset comprised deeply sampled blood TCRbeta repertoires from subjects exposed to, actively infected with, or recovered from COVID-19. The repertoires were released in a freely available public database meant as a resource for research on the immune response to SARS-CoV-2. The samples were drawn from two sources: the first 160 participants of the ongoing ImmuneRACE study, and fewer than 1,500 subjects contributed by 6 global collaborators. A de-identified subject ID, COVID-19 status, age in years and sex were almost always included in the sample metadata. Where available, HLA class I and class II types were taken from metadata supplied by the sample provider and were not determined by assay-based typing.

TCRbeta CDR3 regions were amplified from genomic DNA by means of the immunoSEQ Assay, a bias-controlled multiplex PCR. Under the source paper's analysis protocol: The number of nucleated cells in each sample was estimated from the amplification of reference gene primers within the assay. To quantify the absolute abundance of each unique TCRbeta CDR3 rearrangement, sequence reads were collapsed and filtered. For each sample, productive Simpson clonality was calculated by taking the square root of Simpson's diversity index across productive rearrangements. This is the immuneACCESS table as TCRdb keeps it, with only in-frame sequences that have V and J called. A part of the clones is gone; compared with another copy, unresolved V genes explain less than half, and the rest is unexplained. The D gene and trimming were derived from the DNA, and the V and J assignments and clone size from that table. Present in this sample are roughly 68,000 clones, more than 70% of which were seen just once. Of the sample, more than 7% is held by the ten largest clones.

Remarks on this clone: Its antigen has not been determined. Base qualities are not recorded, but no much larger clone differs from it by a single base.

What the work shows at the level of the full study, not this receptor alone: Clinical and demographic metadata were provided uncurated, with the amount varying by source and participant.

From the cysteine through the phenylalanine, the CDR3 covers 11 amino acids. Just CDR3 DNA is preserved here, 33 bases in frame from base 1. Trimming removed 4 bases from V and 11 bases from J, leaving 9 bases between the germline ends. Whole blood was collected in K2EDTA tubes by collaborating institutions according to the institutions' own protocols. For TCRbeta analysis, collaborator samples were shipped as frozen whole blood, as isolated PBMCs, or as DNA extracted from either sample type. The sequence links TRBV12-3 or TRBV12-4 to TRBJ1-5, with a weak D call of TRBD1 (5 bases match). Material: peripheral blood. This clonotype originated in a man aged 45 to 65 with active COVID-19. This receptor carries the CDR3 CASSSSGAQHF. The sequence in DNA is TGTGCCAGCAGTTCCTCGGGGGCCCAGCATTTT.